The 8 T cell receptor beta chains presented below share a single source sample, sequenced in a study of blood T cell repertoires in COVID-19. Here immunoSEQ multiplex PCR was the method, and the copy in TCRdb shows in-frame clones only, minus some. The data show hundreds of thousands of clones, 87% seen once. The sequenced sample consisted of peripheral blood. The source of these receptors is a man younger than 35 with active or convalescent COVID-19.

The J gene is TRBJ1-1, the V gene TRBV6-2 or TRBV6-3; D possibly corresponds to TRBD1 (6 bases). CDR1 and CDR2 (germline): MNHEY, SVGEGT. V lost 5 bases and J lost 1, with 14 bases in between. This CDR3 has 15 amino acids. CDR3 sequence (DNA): TGTGCCAGCAGTCGCCTAGGGGGTCGGAACACTGAAGCTTTCTTT. Protein: CASSRLGGRNTEAFF.

The chain has TRBV29-1 and TRBJ1-2; tentatively, D is TRBD1 (5 bases). This CDR3 is built from 14 residues. CDR1 is SQVTM, CDR2 ANQGSEA, per germline. The V gene lost 4 bases and the J gene lost 2 bases, with 14 bases spanning the gap. The CDR3 loop reads CSVGAGGSNYGYTF. The DNA of the CDR3 is TGCAGCGTTGGGGCGGGGGGATCCAACTATGGCTACACCTTC.

A few counts support this clone. The same CDR3 arises from other DNA sequences in this sample as well. The chain uses TRBV5-1 and TRBJ1-1; D remains unclear. From germline, CDR1 is SGHRS and CDR2 YFSETQ. CDR3 size: 13 residues. The V gene lost 0 bases and the J gene lost 2 bases, with 5 bases spanning the gap. CDR3 loop: CASSLAGNTEAFF. The CDR3 coding sequence is TGCGCCAGCAGCTTGGCAGGTAACACTGAAGCTTTCTTT.

The V call is TRBV27, the J call TRBJ2-5, with 7 bases identical to TRBD2. Germline V gene sequence: CDR1 MNHEY, CDR2 SMNVEV (reference sequence). The CDR3 has 14 amino acids. With 5 bases clipped from V and 2 bases from J, the junction kept 5 bases outside the gene matches. The CDR3 DNA follows: TGTGCCAGCAGTCCCATGGGGGGGCAAGAGACCCAGTACTTC. It encodes CASSPMGGQETQYF.

The CDR3: CASSVDSGKGGYTF. The CDR3 nucleotides are TGTGCCAGCAGCGTAGATTCAGGAAAAGGTGGCTACACCTTC. This chain links TRBV9 with TRBJ1-2; D uncertain. V was clipped by 0 bases and J by 7 bases, with 13 bases between them. This CDR3 has 14 residues. CDR1 and CDR2 from the germline V gene are SGDLS and YYNGEE.

The rearrangement links TRBV6-5 to TRBJ2-7; tentatively, D is TRBD2 (6 bases). V was trimmed by 6 bases and J by 0 bases, leaving 15 bases between them. Germline V gives CDR1 MNHEY, CDR2 SVGAGI. This CDR3 is 15 amino acids long. The CDR3 DNA is TGTGCCAGCAGCGAGAAGGGGAGGCACTCCTACGAGCAGTACTTC. Encoded protein: CASSEKGRHSYEQYF.

This clone was counted a few times. V usage is TRBV6-6 and J usage is TRBJ2-5; D remains unclear. V dropped 2 bases and J dropped 4 bases, with 5 bases sitting between them. This CDR3 region has 12 residues. Germline V gene sequence: CDR1 MNHNY, CDR2 SVGAGI (reference sequence). This CDR3 reads CASSYEIETQYF. CDR3 DNA sequence: TGTGCCAGCAGTTACGAGATAGAGACCCAGTACTTC.

The chain couples TRBV5-1 to TRBJ2-7, with 9 positions matching TRBD2. V lost 4 bases to trimming and J lost 0 bases; unmatched junction nucleotides: 5. The CDR3 length is 15 residues. Germline assignment: CDR1 SGHRS and CDR2 YFSETQ. The CDR3 is CASSGSGGPSYEQYF. The CDR3 DNA follows: TGCGCCAGCAGCGGGAGCGGGGGGCCCTCCTACGAGCAGTACTTC.